One sample yielded the 16 T cell receptor beta chains listed below, sequenced in a study of T cell clonality in common variable immunodeficiency (dated by TCRdb to between 2014 and 2017). The method was the immunoSEQ multiplex PCR assay. In its TCRdb copy, this immuneACCESS table keeps in-frame sequences only and misses some clones. Where compared with another copy, unresolved V genes explain less than half of these, and the others have no known cause. In this sample the table shows about 35,000 clones, and no singletons are among them. In total, the top ten clones hold over 8% of the sample. Sequencing was carried out using peripheral blood mononuclear cells. These receptor sequences come from a person aged 18 to 75 in good health.

In its sample, this clone was seen many times. With the read ending 3 residues before the CDR3 end, the germline J gene is used to fill in that end. The chain has TRBV9 and TRBJ2-7; no firm D call. The V and J ends lost 0 bases and 2 bases respectively, with 9 bases between them. The CDR3 length is 14 residues. CDR1 and CDR2 from the germline V gene are SGDLS and YYNGEE. The sequenced CDR3 bases are TGTGCCAGCAGCGTAGGCGGCGGTACCTACGAG. This translates into CASSVGGGTYE. The entire CDR3 sequence reads CASSVGGGTYEQYF.

To note about this clone: The likely explanation is a read error, given a far larger clone one base away. Read coverage stops 3 residues before the CDR3 terminus; the germline J gene supplies the remainder. This rearrangement joins TRBV30 to TRBJ2-1; 11 positions agree with TRBD2. The CDR3 is 16 amino acids. Germline V gene lookup returns CDR1 GTSNPN and CDR2 SVGIG (reference sequence). V shed 8 bases, J shed 1 base, and the junction held 10 bases outside the gene matches. The sequenced CDR3 bases are TGTGCCGTATACTCTAGCGGGAGGAAGTCCTACAATGAG. This sequence encodes CAVYSSGRKSYNE. The full CDR3 protein is CAVYSSGRKSYNEQFF.

This clone was counted ten times or more. Read coverage stops 3 residues before the CDR3 terminus; the germline J gene supplies the remainder. This sequence joins TRBV4-2 and TRBJ1-1, with TRBD1 matching over 7 bases. Germline V gene lookup returns CDR1 LGHNA and CDR2 YNFKEQ. The ends lost 3 bases at V and 4 bases at J; junction bases unmatched: 11. CDR3 length: 16 amino acids. Partial CDR3 DNA: TGTGCCAGCAGCCAGGTCCTTGACAGGGAGGGCACTGAA. Protein: CASSQVLDREGTE. The whole CDR3 protein is CASSQVLDREGTEAFF.

This clone was recorded many times. The CDR3 end lies 3 residues beyond the end of the read and is filled in from the germline J gene. This chain connects TRBV2 to TRBJ2-7; the match to TRBD2 covers 8 bases. The CDR3 length is 13 residues. The V gene end was trimmed by 5 bases and the J gene end by 3 bases; junction bases not matched to a gene: 3. Germline lookup yields CDR1 SNHLY and CDR2 FYNNEI. CDR3 protein: CASSNSGNYEQYF. The part of the CDR3 DNA that was read is TGTGCCAGCAGTAATAGCGGGAACTACGAG.

This clone was counted many times. The read terminates 3 residues ahead of where the CDR3 ends, so the germline J gene completes it. The chain uses TRBV12-3 or TRBV12-4 and TRBJ2-3; 8 bases are a match to TRBD2. After removal of 3 bases from V and 3 bases from J, the junction contained 8 bases not matched to a gene. The CDR3 is 16 amino acids. CDR3 region: CASSFRSGGRTDTQYF. CDR3 DNA, as far as it was read: TGTGCCAGCAGTTTTAGGTCTGGCGGGAGGACAGATACG.

This clone was seen many times. The sequenced part of the CDR3 DNA is TGTGCCTGGAGTGTAGCGGGAGCGCGAACAGATACG. Translating it yields CAWSVAGARTDT. In full, the CDR3 is CAWSVAGARTDTQYF. The V gene is TRBV30, the J gene TRBJ2-3; TRBD2 aligns across 8 bases. The read ends 3 residues shy of where the CDR3 ends; the end is completed using the germline J gene. The CDR3 consists of 15 residues. Germline CDR1 GTSNPN, CDR2 SVGIG (reference sequence). Germline trimming cut 0 bases from V and 3 bases from J; bases unmatched to any gene: 5.

In its sample, this clone was seen a few times. The read terminates 3 residues ahead of where the CDR3 ends, so the germline J gene completes it. V gene TRBV20-1 combines with J gene TRBJ2-5; D call uncertain. This CDR3 region has 11 residues. CDR1 is DFQATT, CDR2 SNEGSKA, per germline (reference sequence). The CDR3 DNA, read in part, is TGCAGAGAAGACTTCCAAGAGACC. Amino acids: CREDFQET. The whole CDR3 is CREDFQETQYF.

This clone was recorded many times. Here the CDR3 reads CAWSVRDTQYF. Incomplete CDR3 DNA: TGTGCCTGGAGTGTGAGGGATACG. The rearrangement joins TRBV30 to TRBJ2-3; no reliable D call. The sequenced fragment ends 3 residues before the CDR3 boundary, so the rest is inferred from the germline J gene. The germline gives CDR1 GTSNPN, CDR2 SVGIG (reference sequence). The V end was cut by 0 bases, the J end by 6 bases, with 4 bases between. The CDR3 extends over 11 amino acids.

This clone was seen at least ten times. The missing CDR3 end, 3 residues past where the read stops, is filled in from the germline J gene. The chain links TRBV20-1 to TRBJ2-5, with 8 nucleotides matching TRBD2. CDR3 size: 13 residues. CDR1 and CDR2 (germline): DFQATT, SNEGSKA (reference sequence). J lost 4 bases, V lost 4 bases, and 5 bases had no gene match. The sequenced part of the CDR3 DNA is TGCAGTGCTACCGTAGCGGGACGAGAGACC. Its protein product is CSATVAGRET. The full CDR3 is CSATVAGRETQYF.

This clone showed up many times. From the germline J gene comes the end of the CDR3, since the read stops 3 residues before it. The chain couples TRBV5-1 to TRBJ2-2, with D perhaps matching TRBD1 (6 bases). CDR3 length: 15 amino acids. The germline gives CDR1 SGHRS, CDR2 YFSETQ. Trimming took 1 base from V and 6 from J, leaving 13 bases between them. This CDR3 is CASSLTPSGAGELFF. Partial CDR3 DNA: TGCGCCAGCAGCTTGACCCCTTCAGGGGCCGGGGAG.

This clone was counted ten times or more. CDR3 residues: CSARSQGEEKLFF. The DNA read from the CDR3 is TGCAGTGCTAGATCGCAGGGGGAAGAAAAG. The chain has TRBV20-1 and TRBJ2-2; 7 positions match TRBD1. The read finishes 3 residues shy of the CDR3 end, and the germline J gene is used to complete it. The CDR3 has 13 residues. CDR1 and CDR2 from the germline V gene are DFQATT and SNEGSKA (reference sequence).

This clone was seen many times. With the read ending 3 residues before the CDR3 end, the germline J gene is used to fill in that end. The gene calls are TRBV12-5 and TRBJ2-1; 10 bases map to TRBD2. Germline V CDR1 and CDR2: LGHNT, FRNRAP. The CDR3 is made up of 18 amino acids. V lost 3 bases to trimming and J lost 7 bases; unmatched junction nucleotides: 15. CDR3 region: CASGFRRSGRAGVNEQFF. CDR3 bases read: TGTGCTAGTGGTTTCAGGCGGAGCGGGAGGGCCGGGGTAAATGAG.

This clone came up many times. The read stops 3 residues short of the end of the CDR3; the missing end is completed from the germline J gene. V is TRBV29-1 and J is TRBJ2-3, with TRBD1 matching over 7 bases. This CDR3 contains 12 residues. CDR1 SQVTM and CDR2 ANQGSEA come from the germline V gene. The trim removed 7 bases at V and 3 bases at J, leaving 4 bases unmatched. This chain's CDR3 is CSARQGTDTQYF. Partial CDR3 DNA: TGCAGCGCCAGACAGGGAACAGATACG.

This clone was picked up many times. The read terminates 3 residues before the CDR3 end, so the remaining end is supplied by the germline J gene. Additional DNA sequences in this sample encode the identical CDR3. This sequence joins TRBV30 and TRBJ1-3; TRBD1 matches 7 bases. Germline V CDR1 and CDR2: GTSNPN, SVGIG (reference sequence). CDR3 length: 13 amino acids. With V trimmed by 3 bases and J by 6 bases, 5 bases remained unmatched. The covered CDR3 bases are TGTGCCTGGAGGAGACAGGGATTAAACACC. Encoded protein: CAWRRQGLNT. The CDR3 as a whole reads CAWRRQGLNTIYF.

Many counts were recorded for this clone. The read gets to within 3 residues of the CDR3 end, and the germline J gene fills in the rest. V gene TRBV28 combines with J gene TRBJ1-6; D gene uncertain. The germline gives CDR1 MDHEN, CDR2 SYDVKM. This CDR3 comprises 12 residues. The CDR3 bases that were read are TGTGCCAGCGGAACCGGAATACGGGCC. Protein product: CASGTGIRA. In full, the CDR3 is CASGTGIRALHF. The whole variable domain, remainder taken from reference TRBV28 and TRBJ1-6, is DVKVTQSSRYLVKRTGEKVFLECVQDMDHENMFWYRQDPGLGLRLIYFSYDVKMKEKGDIPEGYSVSREKKERFSLILESASTNQTSMYLCASGTGIRALHFGNGTRLTVT.

This clone has ten or more counts. The read stops 3 residues short of the end of the CDR3; the missing end is completed from the germline J gene. The chain employs TRBV7-6 and TRBJ2-3; D is uncertain. Germline CDR1 SGHVS, CDR2 FNYEAQ. V was pared by 4 bases and J by 6 bases, with 14 bases between. The CDR3 covers 14 residues. The DNA read from the CDR3 is TGTGCCAGCAGCTCAGCCGATCCTCGGGATACG. Amino acids: CASSSADPRDT. The full CDR3 protein is CASSSADPRDTQYF.